One sample yielded the 13 T cell receptor beta chains listed below, sequenced in a study of T cell repertoires in cytomegalovirus infection. TCRdb called the reads again in MiXCR, with one record for every CDR3 protein. The sample yields 400,000 or so distinct CDR3 sequences, roughly 18% seen once. The sequenced sample consisted of PBMCs. All receptors come from a human donor in good health (CMV status not recorded). Some clones in this sample may be carry-over from other donors' samples.

This clonotype was observed a handful of times. The V and J genes are TRBV7-2 and TRBJ1-2; weak D call: TRBD1 (5 bases). The CDR3 loop spans 12 amino acids. CDR1 is SGHTA and CDR2 is FQGNSA in the germline V gene. V lost 5 bases to trimming and J lost 4 bases, with 8 bases between them. The CDR3 here is CASSQGAYGYTF. The CDR3 coding sequence is TGTGCCAGCAGCCAGGGAGCCTATGGCTACACCTTC. The full variable domain, rest sourced from reference TRBV7-2 and TRBJ1-2, is GAGVSQSPSNKVTEKGKDVELRCDPISGHTALYWYRQSLGQGLEFLIYFQGNSAPDKSGLPSDRFSAERTGGSVSTLTIQRTQQEDSAVYLCASSQGAYGYTFGSGTRLTVV.

The chain uses TRBV2 and TRBJ1-1, with D unclear. This CDR3 has 14 amino acids. Trimming took off 3 bases at V and 1 base at J, with 9 bases between the two ends. Germline V gene sequence: CDR1 SNHLY, CDR2 FYNNEI. The CDR3 nucleotides read TGTGCCAGCAGTGAGCAGCAAACGAACACTGAAGCTTTCTTT. This codes for CASSEQQTNTEAFF.

The rearrangement joins TRBV20-1 to TRBJ2-1; maybe TRBD1 (5 bases). The CDR3 runs to 12 residues. Germline CDR1 DFQATT, CDR2 SNEGSKA (reference sequence). Trimming left V 0 bases short and J 15 bases short, with 15 bases between. The CDR3 region is CSARDRARMGFF. CDR3 bases: TGCAGTGCTAGAGACAGGGCCAGGATGGGGTTCTTC.

In this sample, this clonotype turned up many times. This chain joins TRBV6-1 and TRBJ2-2; D not certain. Germline V gene lookup returns CDR1 MNHNS and CDR2 SASEGT. Trimming took off 7 bases at V and 4 bases at J, with 10 bases between the two ends. The CDR3 has 13 amino acids. The CDR3 loop reads CASKALITGELFF. CDR3 sequence (DNA): TGTGCCAGCAAGGCGTTAATCACCGGGGAGCTGTTTTTT.

This chain connects TRBV5-1 to TRBJ1-2; D is unclear. V was cut by 0 bases and J by 0 bases, with 6 bases left in between. The CDR3 consists of 14 residues. In germline, CDR1 is SGHRS, CDR2 YFSETQ. CDR3 DNA: TGCGCCAGCAGCTTGGACACCCCTAACTATGGCTACACCTTC. It translates to CASSLDTPNYGYTF.

The table lists this clonotype with many counts. The rearrangement uses TRBV7-9 and TRBJ2-1; 11 bases align to TRBD2. J gave up 4 bases and V 5 bases, and 19 bases lay outside the gene matches. CDR3 length: 20 amino acids. Germline CDR1 and CDR2: SEHNR and FQNEAQ (reference sequence). The CDR3 reads CASSGLAGGDLDRAYNEQFF. The CDR3, as DNA: TGTGCCAGCAGCGGGCTAGCGGGAGGCGATCTCGACCGTGCGTACAATGAGCAGTTCTTC.

At least ten counts were recorded for this clonotype. V is TRBV12-5 and J is TRBJ2-3, with TRBD2 matching 10 bases. Germline V lookup: CDR1 LGHNT, CDR2 FRNRAP. The CDR3 spans 22 residues. Trimming at V came to 2 bases and at J to 2 bases, leaving 22 bases not matched to a gene. The CDR3 DNA sequence: TGTGCTAGTGGTTTGACCAGAAGAGGCTTTCTAGCGGGAGAGCCTTCCACAGATACGCAGTATTTT. Translated, it gives CASGLTRRGFLAGEPSTDTQYF.

This clonotype was counted between two and nine times. This chain uses TRBV28 with TRBJ1-2; tentatively, D is TRBD1 (5 bases). Looked up from germline, CDR1 is MDHEN and CDR2 is SYDVKM. This CDR3 comprises 13 residues. With 5 bases removed from V and 5 bases from J, the gap between germline ends came to 12 bases. CDR3 amino acids: CASSPRGWYGYTF. The CDR3 DNA reads TGTGCCAGCAGTCCCCGGGGGTGGTATGGCTACACCTTC.

This clonotype has a count of ten or more. The gene calls are TRBV19 and TRBJ1-1, with D possibly being TRBD1 (6 bases). The V end lost 4 bases, the J end lost 0 bases, and 15 bases lay between the germline ends. This CDR3 spans 16 amino acids. Per germline, CDR1 LNHDA and CDR2 SQIVND (reference sequence). As DNA, the CDR3 is TGTGCCAGTAGTACGGGAGGGGGAAAAGTGAACACTGAAGCTTTCTTT. It is translated as CASSTGGGKVNTEAFF.

This clonotype was detected a few times. The gene calls are TRBV7-9 and TRBJ2-1, with D uncertain. The length of the CDR3 is 13 residues. Germline CDR1 SEHNR, CDR2 FQNEAQ (reference sequence). Trimming took off 1 base at V and 12 bases at J, with 13 bases between the two ends. The CDR3 sequence: CASSLGTPPVQFF. CDR3 in DNA: TGTGCCAGCAGCTTAGGTACTCCTCCTGTGCAGTTCTTC.

This rearrangement joins TRBV18 to TRBJ2-1, with 10 bases matching TRBD2. V trimming: 6 bases; J trimming: 0 bases; junction bases outside the gene matches: 14. Germline V gene sequence: CDR1 KGHSH, CDR2 LQKENI. The CDR3 is 19 residues long. This CDR3 is CASSPKRGGGLRSYNEQFF. The CDR3, as DNA: TGTGCCAGCTCTCCCAAGCGGGGGGGAGGCCTTCGCTCCTACAATGAGCAGTTCTTC.

DNA for the CDR3: TGTGCCAGCAGCCAAGATAGCGATCTCCGAGGAAATACGCAGTATTTT. Amino acid sequence: CASSQDSDLRGNTQYF. The gene calls are TRBV4-2 and TRBJ2-3; D is possibly TRBD2 (5 bases). Germline CDR1 LGHNA, CDR2 YNFKEQ. CDR3 length equals 16 residues. The V end was cut by 0 bases, the J end by 7 bases, with 17 bases between.

This clonotype was counted at least ten times. V and J are TRBV7-2 and TRBJ2-5; 7 bases fit TRBD2. Per the germline V gene, CDR1 is SGHTA and CDR2 is FQGNSA. CDR3 size: 15 residues. V dropped 6 bases and J dropped 5; count of bases not matched to a gene: 12. Here the CDR3 DNA reads TGTGCCAGCAGACCAAGCGGGGTCCCGGGGGAGACCCAGTACTTC. This sequence encodes CASRPSGVPGETQYF.